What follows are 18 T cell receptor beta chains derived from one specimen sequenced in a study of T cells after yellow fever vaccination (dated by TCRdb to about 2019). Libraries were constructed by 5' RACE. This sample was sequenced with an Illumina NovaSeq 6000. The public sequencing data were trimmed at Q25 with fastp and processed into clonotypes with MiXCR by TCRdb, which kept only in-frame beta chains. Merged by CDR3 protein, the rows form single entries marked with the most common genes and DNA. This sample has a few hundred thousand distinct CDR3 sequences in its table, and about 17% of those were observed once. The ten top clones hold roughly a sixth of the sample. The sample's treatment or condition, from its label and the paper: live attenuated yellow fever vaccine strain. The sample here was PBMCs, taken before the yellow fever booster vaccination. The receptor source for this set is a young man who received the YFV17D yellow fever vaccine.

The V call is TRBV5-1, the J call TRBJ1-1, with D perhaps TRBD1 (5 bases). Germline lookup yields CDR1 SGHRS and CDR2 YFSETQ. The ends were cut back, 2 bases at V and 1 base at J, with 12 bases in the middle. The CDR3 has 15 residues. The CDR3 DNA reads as TGCGCCAGCAGCTTCCCGGGACGGCAGAACACTGAAGCTTTCTTT. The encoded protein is CASSFPGRQNTEAFF.

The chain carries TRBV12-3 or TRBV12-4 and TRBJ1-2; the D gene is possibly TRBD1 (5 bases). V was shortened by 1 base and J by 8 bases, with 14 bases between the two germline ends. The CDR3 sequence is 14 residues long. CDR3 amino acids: CASSLDPGPRGYTF. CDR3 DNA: TGTGCCAGCAGTTTAGATCCAGGGCCGAGGGGCTACACCTTC.

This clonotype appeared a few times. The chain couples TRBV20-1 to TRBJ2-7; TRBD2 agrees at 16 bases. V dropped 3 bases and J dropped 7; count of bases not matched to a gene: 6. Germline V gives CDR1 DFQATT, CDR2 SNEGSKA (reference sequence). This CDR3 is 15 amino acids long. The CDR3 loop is CSASTGLAGGREQYV. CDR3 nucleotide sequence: TGCAGTGCTAGCACGGGACTAGCGGGGGGGCGGGAGCAGTACGTC.

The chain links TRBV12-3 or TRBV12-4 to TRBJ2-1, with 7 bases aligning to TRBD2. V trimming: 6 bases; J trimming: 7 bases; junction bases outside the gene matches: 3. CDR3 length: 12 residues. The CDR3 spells CASRDGGNEQFF. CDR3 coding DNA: TGTGCCAGCAGAGACGGGGGGAATGAGCAGTTCTTC.

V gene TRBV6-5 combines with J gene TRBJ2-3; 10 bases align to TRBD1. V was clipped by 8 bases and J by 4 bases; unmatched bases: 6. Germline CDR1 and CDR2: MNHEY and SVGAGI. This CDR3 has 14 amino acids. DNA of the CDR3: TGTGCCAGCGGGCGACAGGGGGCTTCAGATACGCAGTATTTT. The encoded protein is CASGRQGASDTQYF.

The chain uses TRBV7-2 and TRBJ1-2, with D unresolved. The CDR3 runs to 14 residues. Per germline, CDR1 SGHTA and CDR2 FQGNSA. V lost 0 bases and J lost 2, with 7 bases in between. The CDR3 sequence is CASSLAGGNYGYTF. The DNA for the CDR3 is TGTGCCAGCAGCTTAGCAGGCGGAAACTATGGCTACACCTTC.

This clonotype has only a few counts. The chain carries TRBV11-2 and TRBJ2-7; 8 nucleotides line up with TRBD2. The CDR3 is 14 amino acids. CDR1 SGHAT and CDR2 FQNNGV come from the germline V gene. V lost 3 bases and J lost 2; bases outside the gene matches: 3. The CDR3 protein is CASSFSGGAYEQYV. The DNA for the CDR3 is TGTGCCAGCAGCTTCAGCGGGGGTGCCTACGAGCAGTACGTC.

The CDR3 DNA follows: TGTGCCAGCAGCTTAGAGGAGGGCGATGAGCAGTTCTTC. Translated, it gives CASSLEEGDEQFF. The rearrangement uses TRBV11-2 and TRBJ2-1; D possibly corresponds to TRBD2 (6 bases). Trimming stripped 0 bases from V and 8 bases from J, with 8 bases between. CDR1 and CDR2 (germline): SGHAT, FQNNGV. The CDR3 spans 13 residues.

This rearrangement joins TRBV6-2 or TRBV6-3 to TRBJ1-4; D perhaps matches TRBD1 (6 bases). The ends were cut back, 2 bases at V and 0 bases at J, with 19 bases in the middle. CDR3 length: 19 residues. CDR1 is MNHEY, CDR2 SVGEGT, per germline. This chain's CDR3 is CASSYAEGELRSTNEKLFF. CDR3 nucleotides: TGTGCCAGCAGTTACGCCGAGGGGGAACTACGATCAACTAATGAAAAACTGTTTTTT.

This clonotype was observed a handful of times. Written as DNA, the CDR3 is TGTGCCAGCACCCCGGACAGGGTAGGGGCGCCCCAGCATTTT. Residues: CASTPDRVGAPQHF. The chain is built from TRBV2 and TRBJ1-5, with 8 bases fitting TRBD1. The germline CDR1 and CDR2 sequences are SNHLY and FYNNEI. This CDR3 contains 14 residues. J lost 9 bases, V lost 7 bases, and 11 bases had no gene match.

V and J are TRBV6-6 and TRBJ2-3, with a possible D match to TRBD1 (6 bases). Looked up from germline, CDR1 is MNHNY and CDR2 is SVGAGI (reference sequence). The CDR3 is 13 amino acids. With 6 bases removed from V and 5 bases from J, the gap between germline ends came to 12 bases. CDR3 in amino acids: CASSQGHQDTQYF. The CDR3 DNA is TGTGCCAGCAGCCAGGGACATCAAGATACGCAGTATTTT.

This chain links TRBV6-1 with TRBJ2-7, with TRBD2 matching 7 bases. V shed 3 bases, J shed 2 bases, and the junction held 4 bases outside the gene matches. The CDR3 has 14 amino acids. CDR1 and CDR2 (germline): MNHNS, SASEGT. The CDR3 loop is CASSDSGAAYEQYF. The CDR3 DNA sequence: TGTGCCAGCAGTGACAGCGGGGCCGCCTACGAGCAGTACTTC.

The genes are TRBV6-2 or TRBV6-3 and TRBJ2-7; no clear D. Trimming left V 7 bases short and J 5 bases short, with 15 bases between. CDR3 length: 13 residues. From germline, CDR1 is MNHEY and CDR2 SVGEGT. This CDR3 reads CASNGPGYDEQYV. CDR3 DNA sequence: TGTGCCAGCAACGGGCCCGGGTACGACGAGCAGTACGTC.

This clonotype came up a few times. CDR3 nucleotide sequence: TGTGCCAGCAGTCCCGAGTGGGACCGATATAATGAGCAGTTCTTC. Protein: CASSPEWDRYNEQFF. The V call is TRBV12-3 or TRBV12-4, the J call TRBJ2-1; D is perhaps TRBD1 or TRBD2 (5 bases each). The germline V and J ends were trimmed by 5 bases and 7 bases, with 18 bases remaining between them. The CDR3 length is 15 residues.

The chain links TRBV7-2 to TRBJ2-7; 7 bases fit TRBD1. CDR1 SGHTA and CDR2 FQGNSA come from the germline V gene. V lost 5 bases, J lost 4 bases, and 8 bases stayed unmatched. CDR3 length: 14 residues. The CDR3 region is CASSPRQGSYEQYV. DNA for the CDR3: TGTGCCAGCAGCCCCCGACAGGGATCGTACGAGCAGTACGTC.

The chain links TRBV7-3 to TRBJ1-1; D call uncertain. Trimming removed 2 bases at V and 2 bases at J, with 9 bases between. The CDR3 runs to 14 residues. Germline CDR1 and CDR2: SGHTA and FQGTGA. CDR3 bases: TGTGCCAGCAGCTTATCCGGGGAAAACACTGAAGCTTTCTTT. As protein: CASSLSGENTEAFF.

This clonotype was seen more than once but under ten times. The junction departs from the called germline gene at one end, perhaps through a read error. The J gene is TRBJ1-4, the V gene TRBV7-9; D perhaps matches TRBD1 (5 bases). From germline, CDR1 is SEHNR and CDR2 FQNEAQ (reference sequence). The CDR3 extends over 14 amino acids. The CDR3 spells CASTLNPGNEKLFF. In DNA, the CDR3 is TGTGCCAGCACCTTAAACCCAGGGAATGAAAAACTGTTTTTT.

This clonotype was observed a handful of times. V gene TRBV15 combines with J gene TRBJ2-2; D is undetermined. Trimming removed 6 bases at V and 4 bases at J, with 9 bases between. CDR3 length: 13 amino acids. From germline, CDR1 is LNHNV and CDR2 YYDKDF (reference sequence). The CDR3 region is CATSDGSTGELFF. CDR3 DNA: TGTGCCACCAGTGACGGTAGCACCGGGGAGCTGTTTTTT. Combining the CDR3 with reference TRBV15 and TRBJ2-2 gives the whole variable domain DAMVIQNPRYQVTQFGKPVTLSCSQTLNHNVMYWYQQKSSQAPKLLFHYYDKDFNNEADTPDNFQSRRPNTSFCFLDIRSPGLGDTAMYLCATSDGSTGELFFGEGSRLTVL.